This T cell receptor beta chain originates from a study of shared clonotypes between healthy human individuals. On the study more broadly: A couple of female and a few male donors aged 18 to 49 were enrolled.

General study findings and limits: When naive CD4 clonotypes were compared across a handful of donors, about 5% were shared. Memory subsets generally showed smaller estimated richness than naive subsets did.

On this clone: Its matching antigen is unknown.

Assay: immunoSEQ multiplex PCR; the TCRdb copy retains only in-frame clones and omits some. The table shows around 2.1 million clones, with under 95% occurring only once. The CDR3 consists of 17 residues. Trimming removed 0 bases from V and 2 bases from J, with 14 bases in between. CDR1 and CDR2 from the germline V gene are SEHNR and FQNEAQ (reference sequence). Naive CD8 isolation took CD45RO-negative cells positively selected for CCR7 and excluded terminally differentiated effector memory CD45RA+ cells. None of the donors, who were healthy HIV-negative adults, had recently had acute infections or vaccinations.

This receptor was obtained from a man aged 18 to 29 in good health. Some clones in this sample may be carry-over from other donors' samples. V is TRBV7-9 and J is TRBJ2-1; D uncertain. Sequencing was done on a sample of naive CD8+ T cells from PBMCs. This chain's CDR3 is CASSLAERLHPYNEQFF. The CDR3 bases are TGTGCCAGCAGCTTAGCGGAGCGCCTCCATCCCTACAATGAGCAGTTCTTC.